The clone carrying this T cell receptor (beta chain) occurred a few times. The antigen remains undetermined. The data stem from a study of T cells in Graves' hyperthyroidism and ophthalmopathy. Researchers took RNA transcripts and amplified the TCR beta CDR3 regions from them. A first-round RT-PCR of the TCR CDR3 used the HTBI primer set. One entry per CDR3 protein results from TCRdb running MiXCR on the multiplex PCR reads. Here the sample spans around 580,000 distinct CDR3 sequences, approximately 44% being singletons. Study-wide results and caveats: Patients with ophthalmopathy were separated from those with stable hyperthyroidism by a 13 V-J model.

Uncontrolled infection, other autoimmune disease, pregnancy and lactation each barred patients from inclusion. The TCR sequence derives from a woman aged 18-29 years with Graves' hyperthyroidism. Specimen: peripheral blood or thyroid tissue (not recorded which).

The CDR3 protein is CASSPTTGGSTGELFF. CDR3 bases: TGTGCCAGCTCACCTACGACAGGGGGCTCTACCGGGGAGCTGTTTTTT. This chain links TRBV12-3 or TRBV12-4 with TRBJ2-2, with 10 bases identical to TRBD1. The CDR3 loop spans 16 amino acids. Trimming took 8 bases from V and 5 from J; bases not matched to a gene: 11.